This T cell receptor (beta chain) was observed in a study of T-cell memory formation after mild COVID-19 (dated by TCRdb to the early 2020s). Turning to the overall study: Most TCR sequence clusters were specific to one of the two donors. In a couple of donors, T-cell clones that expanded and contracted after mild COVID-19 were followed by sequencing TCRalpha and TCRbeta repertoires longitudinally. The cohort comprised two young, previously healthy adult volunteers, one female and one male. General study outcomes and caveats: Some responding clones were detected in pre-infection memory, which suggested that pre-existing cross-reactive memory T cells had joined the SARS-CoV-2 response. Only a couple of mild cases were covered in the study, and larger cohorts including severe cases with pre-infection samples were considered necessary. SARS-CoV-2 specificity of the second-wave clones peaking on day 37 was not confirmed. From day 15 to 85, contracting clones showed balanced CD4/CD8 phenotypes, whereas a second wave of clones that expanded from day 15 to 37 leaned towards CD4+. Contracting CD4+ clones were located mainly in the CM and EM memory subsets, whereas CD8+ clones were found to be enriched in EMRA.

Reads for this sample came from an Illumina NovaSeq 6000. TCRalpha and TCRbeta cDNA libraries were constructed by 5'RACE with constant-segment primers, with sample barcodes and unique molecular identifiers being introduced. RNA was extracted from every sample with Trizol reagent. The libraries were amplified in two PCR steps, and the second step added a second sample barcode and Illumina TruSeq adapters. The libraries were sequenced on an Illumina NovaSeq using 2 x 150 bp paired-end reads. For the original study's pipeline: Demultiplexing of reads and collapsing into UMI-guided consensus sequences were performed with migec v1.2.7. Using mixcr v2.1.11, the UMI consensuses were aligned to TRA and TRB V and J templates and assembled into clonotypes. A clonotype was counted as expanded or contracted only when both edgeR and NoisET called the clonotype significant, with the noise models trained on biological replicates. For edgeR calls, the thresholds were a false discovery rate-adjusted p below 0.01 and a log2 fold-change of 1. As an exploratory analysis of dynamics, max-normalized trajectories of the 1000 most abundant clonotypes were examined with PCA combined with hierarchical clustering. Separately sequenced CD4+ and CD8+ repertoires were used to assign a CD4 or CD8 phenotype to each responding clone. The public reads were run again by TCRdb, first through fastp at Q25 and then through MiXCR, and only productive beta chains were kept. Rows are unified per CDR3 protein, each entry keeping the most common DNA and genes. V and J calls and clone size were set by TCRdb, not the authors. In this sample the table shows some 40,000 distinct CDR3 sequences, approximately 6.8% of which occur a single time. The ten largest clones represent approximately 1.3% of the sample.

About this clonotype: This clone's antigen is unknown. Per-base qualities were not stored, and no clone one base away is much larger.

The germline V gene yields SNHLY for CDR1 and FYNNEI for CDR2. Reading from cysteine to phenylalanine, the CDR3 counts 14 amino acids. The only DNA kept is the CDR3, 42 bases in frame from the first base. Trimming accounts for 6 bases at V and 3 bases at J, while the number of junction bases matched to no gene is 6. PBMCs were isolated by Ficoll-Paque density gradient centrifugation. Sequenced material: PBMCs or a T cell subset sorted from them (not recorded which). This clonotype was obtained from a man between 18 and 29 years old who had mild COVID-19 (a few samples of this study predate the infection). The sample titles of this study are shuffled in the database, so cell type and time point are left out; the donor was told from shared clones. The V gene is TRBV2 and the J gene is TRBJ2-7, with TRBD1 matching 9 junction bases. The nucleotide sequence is TGTGCCAGCAGCGACCGGGACAGGGACTACGAGCAGTACTTC. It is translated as CASSDRDRDYEQYF.